The 22 T cell receptor beta chains listed next were all sequenced from one sample in a study of blood T cell repertoires in COVID-19. Repertoires were generated with immunoSEQ multiplex PCR, while TCRdb's copy carries only in-frame clones and drops some. Of approximately 52,000 clones listed, about 88% are singletons. The sequencing sample was made of peripheral blood. The receptors were gathered from a man between 60 and 70 years old with acute or convalescent COVID-19.

The chain carries TRBV12-2 and TRBJ2-5; the tabulated D call, TRBD1, remains unverified against the DNA. TRBV12-2 is a documented pseudogene. This CDR3 comprises 15 residues. CDR3 nucleotides: TGTGCAAGTCGCTTAGAGGGCAGGGGGCAAGAGACCCAGTACTTC. It encodes CASRLEGRGQETQYF.

This sequence joins TRBV27 and TRBJ1-3; D is undetermined. The V gene lost 3 bases and the J gene lost 1 base, with 7 bases spanning the gap. CDR1 and CDR2 from the germline V gene are MNHEY and SMNVEV (reference sequence). This CDR3 has 14 residues. The CDR3, as DNA: TGTGCCAGCAGTTTCGCAGCGTCTGGAAACACCATATATTTT. Its protein product is CASSFAASGNTIYF.

CDR3 sequence reads: CSVMDSTGELFF. The CDR3 DNA follows: TGCAGCGTCATGGACAGCACCGGGGAGCTGTTTTTT. V usage is TRBV29-1 and J usage is TRBJ2-2, with D possibly being TRBD1 (6 bases). The V gene's germline CDR1 is SQVTM and CDR2 ANQGSEA. The CDR3 runs 12 residues. V lost 6 bases and J lost 4, with 9 bases in between.

The genes are TRBV29-1 and TRBJ1-1; 7 bases fit TRBD1. The germline V gene encodes CDR1 SQVTM and CDR2 ANQGSEA. V lost 7 bases to trimming and J lost 5 bases; unmatched junction nucleotides: 10. This CDR3 comprises 13 residues. The CDR3 protein is CSAEEGGKTEAFF. The CDR3 coding sequence is TGCAGCGCCGAGGAAGGGGGCAAAACTGAAGCTTTCTTT.

The rearrangement uses TRBV19 and TRBJ1-1; D is unresolved. The CDR3 totals 15 residues. Between the trimmed V and J ends, which lost 4 bases and 6 bases, there was a span of 18 bases. Per the germline V gene, CDR1 is LNHDA and CDR2 is SQIVND (reference sequence). In DNA form, the CDR3 reads TGTGCCAGTAGTAGGGAGGGCCCGCCCATCGCTGAAGCTTTCTTT. Translation gives CASSREGPPIAEAFF. Looking up the rest from reference TRBV19 and TRBJ1-1 gives the full variable domain: DGGITQSPKYLFRKEGQNVTLSCEQNLNHDAMYWYRQDPGQGLRLIYYSQIVNDFQKGDIAEGYSVSREKKESFPLTVTSAQKNPTAFYLCASSREGPPIAEAFFGQGTRLTVV.

This rearrangement joins TRBV28 to TRBJ2-5, with TRBD2 identical over 12 bases. V shed 3 bases and J 0 bases; nucleotides not matched to a gene: 11. CDR3 length: 19 amino acids. Per the germline V gene, CDR1 is MDHEN and CDR2 is SYDVKM. The CDR3 region is CASSFSGTSGFRYQETQYF. The CDR3 DNA is TGTGCCAGCAGTTTCTCTGGGACTAGCGGGTTCCGATACCAAGAGACCCAGTACTTC.

This chain connects TRBV3-1 (or the pseudogene TRBV3-2) to TRBJ1-2; the D is unclear. The CDR3 has 14 residues. V lost 4 bases and J lost 3, with 12 bases in between. The germline gives CDR1 LGHDT, CDR2 YNNKEL (reference sequence). The CDR3 is CASSRGRGDYGYTF. The DNA for the CDR3 is TGTGCCAGCAGCCGGGGTCGCGGGGACTATGGCTACACCTTC.

The V call is TRBV4-1, the J call TRBJ1-6; 8 bases are a match to TRBD1. The CDR3 covers 16 residues. The V gene end was trimmed by 0 bases and the J gene end by 9 bases; junction bases not matched to a gene: 7. Germline CDR1 and CDR2: MGHRA and YSYEKL. CDR3 protein: CASSQDGTGGGSPLHF. In DNA, the CDR3 is TGCGCCAGCAGCCAAGACGGTACAGGGGGGGGTTCACCCCTCCACTTT.

There are a few counts of this clone. The chain employs TRBV5-4 and TRBJ2-5, with 11 positions matching TRBD2. J lost 1 base, V lost 5 bases, and 7 bases had no gene match. The CDR3 totals 16 residues. The germline V gene encodes CDR1 SGHNT and CDR2 YYREEE (reference sequence). Here the CDR3 reads CASSPGLAGGQETQYF. In nucleotides, the CDR3 is TGTGCCAGCAGTCCTGGGCTAGCGGGAGGCCAAGAGACCCAGTACTTC.

This clone was detected once. V usage is TRBV2 and J usage is TRBJ2-1; 13 nucleotides match TRBD2. CDR1 and CDR2 (germline): SNHLY, FYNNEI. J gave up 7 bases and V 6 bases, and 6 bases lay outside the gene matches. This CDR3 spans 15 amino acids. The CDR3 DNA is TGTGCCAGCAGGCGACTAGCGGGGGGAAGTAATGAGCAGTTCTTC. This codes for CASRRLAGGSNEQFF.

The rearrangement joins TRBV19 to TRBJ1-1; the D gene is possibly TRBD1 (6 bases). Per the germline V gene, CDR1 is LNHDA and CDR2 is SQIVND (reference sequence). V lost 4 bases and J lost 2, with 11 bases in between. There are 14 residues in the CDR3. CDR3 bases: TGTGCCAGTAGTAACAGGGCCCCTAACACTGAAGCTTTCTTT. It translates to CASSNRAPNTEAFF.

The chain joins TRBV9 to TRBJ2-7; the D gene is possibly TRBD1 (5 bases). Germline V lookup: CDR1 SGDLS, CDR2 YYNGEE. CDR3 size: 13 residues. V was cut by 3 bases and J by 4 bases, with 11 bases left in between. The chain's CDR3 is CASSGGTQYEQYF. CDR3 bases: TGTGCCAGCAGCGGGGGCACCCAATACGAGCAGTACTTC.

This chain joins TRBV5-1 and TRBJ2-5; 10 bases line up with TRBD2. There are 15 residues in the CDR3. Germline V lookup: CDR1 SGHRS, CDR2 YFSETQ. The J segment lost 9 bases and the V segment lost 1 base, leaving 9 bases of the junction unmatched. Written as DNA, the CDR3 is TGCGCCAGCAGCTTGCAAGCGGGGGGGCTGGCGGCCCAGTACTTC. Protein sequence: CASSLQAGGLAAQYF. Full variable domain (outside the CDR3, taken from reference TRBV5-1 and TRBJ2-5): KAGVTQTPRYLIKTRGQQVTLSCSPISGHRSVSWYQQTPGQGLQFLFEYFSETQRNKGNFPGRFSGRQFSNSRSEMNVSTLELGDSALYLCASSLQAGGLAAQYFGPGTRLLVL.

The chain is built from TRBV2 and TRBJ2-3, with TRBD2 matching over 7 bases. Per the germline V gene, CDR1 is SNHLY and CDR2 is FYNNEI. This CDR3 region has 14 residues. V was clipped by 3 bases and J by 4 bases; unmatched bases: 4. The CDR3 region has the DNA TGTGCCAGCAGTGATTTCCTAGCGGCAGATACGCAGTATTTT. It translates to CASSDFLAADTQYF.

The chain recombines TRBV29-1 with TRBJ2-1; 14 bases fit TRBD2. CDR1 is SQVTM and CDR2 is ANQGSEA in the germline V gene. Losses at the gene ends were 3 bases for V and 5 bases for J; bases not matched to a gene: 3. CDR3 length equals 15 residues. In DNA form, the CDR3 reads TGCAGCGTTGAGGGACTAGCGGGGGACGACAATGAGCAGTTCTTC. Translation gives CSVEGLAGDDNEQFF.

V and J are TRBV11-3 and TRBJ2-7; no clear D gene. This CDR3 is 14 amino acids long. Between the trimmed V and J ends, which lost 5 bases and 5 bases, there was a span of 16 bases. Germline V gives CDR1 SGHNT, CDR2 YENEEA. The CDR3 DNA reads as TGTGCCAGCAGCCCAGGCACAATCAAGGACGAGCAGTACTTC. Translating gives CASSPGTIKDEQYF.

The chain combines TRBV11-2 with TRBJ1-2; D is undetermined. Trimming cost V 0 bases and J 6 bases, with 11 bases left between them. The CDR3 contains 14 residues. The germline V gene encodes CDR1 SGHAT and CDR2 FQNNGV. CDR3 in DNA: TGTGCCAGCAGCTTAGATACGGTCTCGAATGGCTACACCTTC. Translated, it gives CASSLDTVSNGYTF.

The chain uses TRBV4-2 and TRBJ1-1; 11 nucleotides align to TRBD1. The CDR3 extends over 16 amino acids. The germline V gene encodes CDR1 LGHNA and CDR2 YNFKEQ. Losses at the gene ends were 1 base for V and 5 bases for J; bases not matched to a gene: 6. CDR3 sequence: CASSQGVGTGGTEAFF. Written as DNA, the CDR3 is TGTGCCAGCAGCCAAGGGGTAGGGACAGGGGGAACTGAAGCTTTCTTT.

This clone was seen just once. V gene TRBV5-1 combines with J gene TRBJ1-1, with D perhaps TRBD1 (5 bases). Germline V CDR1 and CDR2: SGHRS, YFSETQ. This CDR3 is 14 amino acids long. V was cut by 0 bases and J by 4 bases, with 10 bases left in between. The CDR3: CASSLEQGGTEAFF. CDR3 in DNA: TGCGCCAGCAGCTTGGAGCAGGGTGGCACTGAAGCTTTCTTT. The full variable domain, its missing parts supplied by reference TRBV5-1 and TRBJ1-1, is KAGVTQTPRYLIKTRGQQVTLSCSPISGHRSVSWYQQTPGQGLQFLFEYFSETQRNKGNFPGRFSGRQFSNSRSEMNVSTLELGDSALYLCASSLEQGGTEAFFGQGTRLTVV.

This clone appeared once. V gene TRBV3-1 (or the pseudogene TRBV3-2) combines with J gene TRBJ2-5, with 9 bases that match TRBD1. Germline V lookup: CDR1 LGHDT, CDR2 YNNKEL (reference sequence). J was trimmed by 1 base and V by 6 bases; bases with no gene match: 9. The CDR3 contains 16 residues. The CDR3 loop is CASRRDGQGIQETQYF. The CDR3 DNA reads as TGTGCCAGCAGGAGGGATGGACAGGGGATCCAAGAGACCCAGTACTTC.

The genes are TRBV24-1 and TRBJ2-2, with 8 bases aligning to TRBD1. The CDR3 consists of 16 residues. Per germline, CDR1 KGHDR and CDR2 SFDVKD. V lost 7 bases and J lost 1; bases outside the gene matches: 7. The CDR3 DNA sequence: TGTGCCACCAGCAATACCGGGACAGGGAACACCGGGGAGCTGTTTTTT. Amino acid sequence: CATSNTGTGNTGELFF.

The J gene is TRBJ2-1, the V gene TRBV28; 14 bases line up with TRBD2. The length of the CDR3 is 15 residues. The germline gives CDR1 MDHEN, CDR2 SYDVKM. Losses at the gene ends were 8 bases for V and 7 bases for J; bases not matched to a gene: 7. CDR3 region: CASRTGTSGRNEQFF. The CDR3 bases are TGTGCCAGCCGAACCGGGACTAGCGGGAGAAATGAGCAGTTCTTC.